This T cell receptor beta chain came from a study of post-analysis software for immune sequencing data. Background on the study: In terms of disease course, relapsing-remitting, secondary progressive and progressive-relapsing multiple sclerosis were included. Study-wide results and limits: Multiple sclerosis patients showed significantly lower normalized Chao1 diversity than controls did. F measure showed strong co-clustering of same-batch samples. The five TRBV segments detected at higher frequency in patients than in controls included TRBV5-6, TRBV5-1 and TRBV20-1.

The V and J ends lost 6 bases and 7 bases respectively, with 16 bases between them. This CDR3 spans 13 amino acids. From germline, CDR1 is ENHRY and CDR2 SYGVKD. The library was made from cDNA and included unique molecular identifiers. cDNA molecules numbering roughly 0.5 million came from around 1 to 10 million T cells. TCRdb re-called the PCR reads through MiXCR, storing one row per CDR3 protein. In the table there are approximately 570,000 distinct CDR3 sequences, about 40% of which are singletons. This clonotype was detected a few times. Its target is unknown. Input material: blood. The clonotype was recovered from a girl between 5 and 17 years old with multiple sclerosis. J is TRBJ2-7 and V is TRBV10-3; TRBD2 is a possible D gene (6 bases). In nucleotides, the CDR3 is TGTGCCATCAGCCTAAGGGTGGAGGGGGAGCAGTACTTC. Its translation is CAISLRVEGEQYF.